The 20 T cell receptor beta chains listed next were all sequenced from one sample in a study of human T cells and chemical hapten exposure. Time point reported: patch test 1, 2 weeks after DPC sensitization. The treatment is: therapeutic diphenylcyclopropenone sensitization with weekly scalp DPC. TCRdb analysed the RACE reads with MiXCR anew, one entry per CDR3 protein. Here the sample spans roughly 380,000 distinct CDR3 sequences, approximately 4.4% being singletons. The specimen comprised whole blood, sampled in connection with sensitization to the hapten diphenylcyclopropenone (DPC). The source is a woman aged 50 to 60 with alopecia areata. Some clones in this sample may be carry-over from other donors' samples.

Ten or more counts support this clonotype. The chain combines TRBV30 with TRBJ1-5; maybe TRBD1 (5 bases). V dropped 4 bases and J dropped 4 bases, with 11 bases sitting between them. Per the germline V gene, CDR1 is GTSNPN and CDR2 is SVGIG (reference sequence). The CDR3 has 13 residues. CDR3 protein: CAWTGSGNQPQHF. The CDR3 bases are TGTGCCTGGACAGGGTCTGGAAATCAGCCCCAGCATTTT.

This clonotype was counted a few times. The V call is TRBV4-2, the J call TRBJ1-5, with no clear D. This CDR3 comprises 16 residues. The germline V and J ends were trimmed by 4 bases and 2 bases, with 15 bases remaining between them. From germline, CDR1 is LGHNA and CDR2 YNFKEQ. The CDR3, as DNA: TGTGCCAGCAGCCCTCTGGTCGGGGTTGGCAATCAGCCCCAGCATTTT. It codes for CASSPLVGVGNQPQHF.

The chain couples TRBV4-1 to TRBJ2-7; D is ambiguous. Trimming shortened V by 0 bases and J by 2 bases, and 11 bases separated the two germline ends. The CDR3 length is 15 residues. Germline loops: CDR1 MGHRA, CDR2 YSYEKL. CDR3 in DNA: TGCGCCAGCAGCCAAGAAAGTCCACCTGCCTACGAGCAGTACTTC. Its protein product is CASSQESPPAYEQYF.

This clonotype was recorded at least ten times. J is TRBJ2-1 and V is TRBV7-2; 9 bases line up with TRBD2. J gave up 6 bases and V 6 bases, and 9 bases lay outside the gene matches. Germline CDR1 is SGHTA and CDR2 is FQGNSA. CDR3 length equals 15 residues. The CDR3 nucleotides are TGTGCCAGCAGTAGCGGGGGCTCGACCCCCAATGAGCAGTTCTTC. Its protein is CASSSGGSTPNEQFF.

V usage is TRBV7-8 and J usage is TRBJ1-4; D is ambiguous. This CDR3 is built from 15 residues. Trimming took off 2 bases at V and 8 bases at J, with 15 bases between the two ends. Germline V lookup: CDR1 SGHVS, CDR2 FQNEAQ. CDR3 bases: TGTGCCAGCAGCTTACGGGTCCGGGGTGAAGAAAAACTGTTTTTT. It encodes CASSLRVRGEEKLFF.

This clonotype was counted many times. The chain uses TRBV20-1 and TRBJ2-1; D remains unclear. There are 12 residues in the CDR3. CDR1 is DFQATT and CDR2 is SNEGSKA in the germline V gene (reference sequence). V gave up 6 bases and J gave up 5 bases, with 11 bases separating them. The CDR3 loop is CSALAIDNEQFF. The CDR3 DNA follows: TGCAGTGCCCTCGCCATCGACAATGAGCAGTTCTTC.

The table lists this clonotype with a few counts. The chain is built from TRBV10-3 and TRBJ2-7; possibly TRBD2 for D (5 bases). CDR1 and CDR2 (germline): ENHRY, SYGVKD. V shed 11 bases and J shed 6 bases, with 17 bases lying between them. The CDR3 has 12 amino acids. The CDR3: CAASSLRGEQYF. The CDR3 region has the DNA TGTGCCGCCTCTTCCCTTCGGGGCGAGCAGTACTTC.

In this sample, this clonotype turned up many times. The chain uses TRBV28 and TRBJ2-3; TRBD1 matches 7 bases. This CDR3 has 15 residues. Losses at the gene ends were 5 bases for V and 2 bases for J; bases not matched to a gene: 7. Germline V lookup: CDR1 MDHEN, CDR2 SYDVKM. Here the CDR3 DNA reads TGTGCCAGCAGTACCGAACAGGGGTACACAGATACGCAGTATTTT. It yields the protein CASSTEQGYTDTQYF.

This clonotype has a count of ten or more. The chain joins TRBV5-1 to TRBJ2-5; no definite D call. The V end lost 1 base, the J end lost 3 bases, and 13 bases lay between the germline ends. This CDR3 has 15 amino acids. Germline CDR1 is SGHRS and CDR2 is YFSETQ. The CDR3 loop is CASSLSRTEEETQYF. The CDR3 nucleotides are TGCGCCAGCAGCTTGTCCAGGACGGAAGAAGAGACCCAGTACTTC.

Only a few counts were recorded for this clonotype. The CDR3 protein is CASLDISGNTIYF. Here the CDR3 DNA reads TGTGCCAGCTTGGACATCTCTGGAAACACCATATATTTT. The chain employs TRBV5-4 and TRBJ1-3, with D possibly matching TRBD1 (5 bases). This CDR3 has 13 amino acids. Deletions cut 7 bases from V and 0 bases from J, with 8 bases between. In germline, CDR1 is SGHNT, CDR2 YYREEE (reference sequence).

The chain joins TRBV27 to TRBJ2-1; no firm D call. V was pared by 6 bases and J by 2 bases, with 14 bases between. The CDR3 has 15 amino acids. From germline, CDR1 is MNHEY and CDR2 SMNVEV (reference sequence). Written as DNA, the CDR3 is TGTGCCAGCAGCTTCCAGTCCAGCGCCTACAATGAGCAGTTCTTC. Translated: CASSFQSSAYNEQFF.

This clonotype was counted at least ten times. The chain has TRBV5-1 and TRBJ2-5; 7 nucleotides line up with TRBD1. V lost 0 bases and J lost 7; bases outside the gene matches: 12. CDR1 and CDR2 from the germline V gene are SGHRS and YFSETQ. The CDR3 is 16 amino acids. The CDR3 loop reads CASSLEDRVGPGTQYF. The CDR3 DNA sequence: TGCGCCAGCAGCTTGGAAGACAGGGTAGGGCCAGGGACCCAGTACTTC. Together with reference TRBV5-1 and TRBJ2-5, the CDR3 gives the full variable domain: KAGVTQTPRYLIKTRGQQVTLSCSPISGHRSVSWYQQTPGQGLQFLFEYFSETQRNKGNFPGRFSGRQFSNSRSEMNVSTLELGDSALYLCASSLEDRVGPGTQYFGPGTRLLVL.

The chain joins TRBV6-9 to TRBJ1-3; D is undetermined. CDR3 length: 15 residues. CDR1 is MNHGY and CDR2 is SVAAGI in the germline V gene. Trimming cost V 4 bases and J 0 bases, with 10 bases left between them. CDR3: CASSCRGNSGNTIYF. CDR3 coding DNA: TGTGCCAGCAGTTGTAGAGGGAACTCTGGAAACACCATATATTTT.

The chain links TRBV2 to TRBJ2-6; 7 bases line up with TRBD2. With 8 bases clipped from V and 1 base from J, the junction kept 11 bases outside the gene matches. Germline values: CDR1 SNHLY, CDR2 FYNNEI. The CDR3 spans 17 residues. CDR3 DNA: TGTGCCAGCTTCGGACTGACTAGCTCATCTGGGGCCAACGTCCTGACTTTC. Its translation is CASFGLTSSSGANVLTF.

J is TRBJ1-6 and V is TRBV10-3; D ambiguous. This CDR3 contains 14 residues. V was pared by 4 bases and J by 9 bases, with 13 bases between. Germline assignment: CDR1 ENHRY and CDR2 SYGVKD. CDR3 protein: CAISAAGGGSPLHF. Written as DNA, the CDR3 is TGTGCCATCAGTGCGGCTGGAGGTGGTTCACCCCTCCACTTT.

This clonotype was counted many times. This chain joins TRBV7-2 and TRBJ2-1; D unresolved. The CDR3 covers 13 residues. Germline values: CDR1 SGHTA, CDR2 FQGNSA. V lost 1 base and J 3 bases, leaving 4 bases between the germline ends. For the CDR3, the DNA is TGTGCCAGCAGCTTAGTGAACTACAATGAGCAGTTCTTC. This codes for CASSLVNYNEQFF.

The chain employs TRBV20-1 and TRBJ2-1; 12 positions agree with TRBD2. Losses at the gene ends were 1 base for V and 9 bases for J; bases not matched to a gene: 4. Germline V gene sequence: CDR1 DFQATT, CDR2 SNEGSKA (reference sequence). This CDR3 has 14 amino acids. CDR3 nucleotides: TGCAGTGCTAGAGGACTAGCGGGGGTAGGTGAGCAGTTCTTC. Translation gives CSARGLAGVGEQFF.

This clonotype was observed many times. The chain couples TRBV5-5 to TRBJ1-4; D perhaps matches TRBD1 (5 bases). CDR1 is SGHKS and CDR2 is YYEKEE in the germline V gene (reference sequence). V lost 1 base and J lost 7, with 14 bases in between. The CDR3 totals 15 residues. The CDR3 sequence: CASSLFEGKVEKLFF. In nucleotides, the CDR3 is TGTGCCAGCAGCTTGTTCGAGGGGAAGGTTGAAAAACTGTTTTTT.

This clonotype was seen repeatedly, ten times or more. The V and J genes are TRBV4-2 and TRBJ1-5; TRBD1 might be the D (5 bases). CDR3 size: 16 residues. Trimming took off 0 bases at V and 0 bases at J, with 9 bases between the two ends. Germline lookup yields CDR1 LGHNA and CDR2 YNFKEQ. Here the CDR3 DNA reads TGTGCCAGCAGCCAAGACTGGACAAATAGCAATCAGCCCCAGCATTTT. This codes for CASSQDWTNSNQPQHF.

The rearrangement links TRBV20-1 to TRBJ1-3; a weak D match, TRBD1 (5 bases). This CDR3 contains 13 residues. Trimming left V 0 bases short and J 4 bases short, with 7 bases between. Germline CDR1 and CDR2: DFQATT and SNEGSKA (reference sequence). The CDR3 is CSAREGHGNTIYF. The CDR3 DNA is TGCAGTGCTAGAGAGGGGCACGGAAACACCATATATTTT.